A single sample gave rise to the 23 T cell receptor beta chains below, sequenced in a study of vaccination and CD4 T cells after COVID-19. Described time point: late sampling 161 to 241 days after vaccination in a few convalescent patients. TCRdb re-derived calls from the PCR reads in MiXCR, one entry per CDR3 protein. The table lists approximately 36,000 distinct CDR3 sequences, 36% of them singletons. The sample consisted of CD4+ T cells from blood, taken about 7 months after SARS-CoV-2 vaccination. The receptors originated from a human donor who had recovered from COVID-19.

This clonotype has a handful of counts. The chain employs TRBV20-1 and TRBJ2-5; possibly TRBD2 for D (6 bases). The CDR3 runs 12 residues. Deletions cut 3 bases from V and 5 bases from J, with 10 bases between. The germline V gene has CDR1 DFQATT and CDR2 SNEGSKA (reference sequence). The CDR3 nucleotides read TGCAGTGCTAGCGGGAGATTGGAGACCCAGTACTTC. Translation gives CSASGRLETQYF.

This clonotype was seen a handful of times. This chain uses TRBV7-9 with TRBJ2-5; maybe TRBD2 (6 bases). Germline V lookup: CDR1 SEHNR, CDR2 FQNEAQ (reference sequence). V was clipped by 5 bases and J by 6 bases, with 13 bases between them. CDR3 length: 13 residues. Here the CDR3 DNA reads TGTGCCAGCAGCCCTCAGGGAGGAAAGACCCAGTACTTC. Translated, it gives CASSPQGGKTQYF.

This chain links TRBV28 with TRBJ1-1; a possible D gene is TRBD1 (6 bases). The CDR3 contains 14 residues. Germline loops: CDR1 MDHEN, CDR2 SYDVKM. With 7 bases removed from V and 6 bases from J, the gap between germline ends came to 18 bases. CDR3 DNA: TGTGCCAGCATATCTCCACCGACAGGTGCTGAAGCTTTCTTT. Protein: CASISPPTGAEAFF.

This clonotype was counted a few times. The gene calls are TRBV7-9 and TRBJ1-1, with a weak D call TRBD1 (5 bases). The CDR3 length is 13 residues. Trimming pared 1 base from V and 3 bases from J, leaving 6 bases between. CDR1 is SEHNR and CDR2 is FQNEAQ in the germline V gene (reference sequence). The CDR3 nucleotides are TGTGCCAGCAGCTTAGGACAGTACACTGAAGCTTTCTTT. This translates into CASSLGQYTEAFF.

V gene TRBV20-1 combines with J gene TRBJ2-5, with no clear D. The CDR3 covers 14 residues. Trimming removed 1 base from V and 3 bases from J, with 12 bases in between. Per the germline V gene, CDR1 is DFQATT and CDR2 is SNEGSKA (reference sequence). This CDR3 is CSARVSPQEETQYF. CDR3 in DNA: TGCAGTGCTAGAGTCTCCCCTCAGGAAGAGACCCAGTACTTC.

Regarding this clonotype: A read error may be the cause here, since a much bigger clone is one base away. The CDR3 DNA reads as TGTGCCAGCAGTTTCGGGGCGGCGAAGACCCAGTACTTC. It codes for CASSFGAAKTQYF. The chain combines TRBV28 with TRBJ2-5; D is tentatively TRBD1 or TRBD2 (5 bases each). From germline, CDR1 is MDHEN and CDR2 SYDVKM. The V end was cut by 3 bases, the J end by 6 bases, with 11 bases between. The CDR3 contains 13 residues.

The chain joins TRBV7-2 to TRBJ2-1, with 9 nucleotides matching TRBD1. Per germline, CDR1 SGHTA and CDR2 FQGNSA. Trimming took 3 bases from V and 3 from J; bases not matched to a gene: 3. CDR3 length: 15 amino acids. Here the CDR3 DNA reads TGTGCCAGCAGCTTCTCGGGACAGGGCTACAATGAGCAGTTCTTC. As protein: CASSFSGQGYNEQFF. The variable domain in full, completed from reference TRBV7-2 and TRBJ2-1, reads GAGVSQSPSNKVTEKGKDVELRCDPISGHTALYWYRQSLGQGLEFLIYFQGNSAPDKSGLPSDRFSAERTGGSVSTLTIQRTQQEDSAVYLCASSFSGQGYNEQFFGPGTRLTVL.

The table lists this clonotype with a few counts. The chain recombines TRBV4-2 with TRBJ2-7; either TRBD1 or TRBD2 may supply D (5 bases each). This CDR3 comprises 15 residues. In germline, CDR1 is LGHNA, CDR2 YNFKEQ. Trimming stripped 1 base from V and 2 bases from J, with 12 bases between. The CDR3 is CASSQGLEGTYEQYF. In DNA, the CDR3 is TGTGCCAGCAGCCAAGGGCTCGAGGGGACCTACGAGCAGTACTTC.

Only one count was recorded for this clonotype. The chain carries TRBV20-1 and TRBJ2-7, with TRBD2 as a possible D gene (5 bases). The CDR3 contains 13 residues. V gave up 6 bases and J gave up 0 bases, with 12 bases separating them. Germline CDR1 is DFQATT and CDR2 is SNEGSKA (reference sequence). The CDR3 DNA is TGCAGTGCCGCCGAGGGAATCTCCTACGAGCAGTACTTC. It encodes CSAAEGISYEQYF.

This rearrangement joins TRBV20-1 to TRBJ2-7; 8 nucleotides match TRBD2. Per the germline V gene, CDR1 is DFQATT and CDR2 is SNEGSKA (reference sequence). Trimming cost V 6 bases and J 5 bases; bases outside gene matches: 12. The CDR3 extends over 14 amino acids. The CDR3: CSAAGTSRTDEQYF. The CDR3 DNA sequence: TGCAGTGCCGCCGGGACTAGTAGGACTGACGAGCAGTACTTC.

J is TRBJ2-3 and V is TRBV6-4; no clear D. This CDR3 is built from 13 residues. CDR1 is MRHNA, CDR2 SNTAGT, per germline. Trimming left V 2 bases short and J 3 bases short, with 6 bases between. CDR3 loop: CASSDGATDTQYF. The CDR3 bases are TGTGCCAGCAGTGACGGCGCGACAGATACGCAGTATTTT.

The table lists this clonotype with a few counts. V gene TRBV15 combines with J gene TRBJ2-7; D gene uncertain. CDR3 size: 13 residues. V lost 3 bases, J lost 3 bases, and 9 bases lay in between. The V gene's germline CDR1 is LNHNV and CDR2 YYDKDF (reference sequence). CDR3 residues: CATSRDENYEQYF. The CDR3 DNA sequence: TGTGCCACCAGCAGGGACGAAAACTACGAGCAGTACTTC.

This clonotype has just a few counts. This chain links TRBV19 with TRBJ2-3; D may match TRBD1 or TRBD2 (7 bases each). V lost 4 bases to trimming and J lost 3 bases, with 14 bases between them. CDR1 LNHDA and CDR2 SQIVND come from the germline V gene (reference sequence). The CDR3 is 15 residues long. CDR3 loop: CASSTRQGGTDTQYF. The DNA for the CDR3 is TGTGCCAGTAGTACCCGACAGGGAGGGACAGATACGCAGTATTTT.

Concerning this clonotype itself: Germline is not matched at one junction end, which may reflect a read error. The chain combines TRBV6-5 with TRBJ1-5, with D possibly being TRBD1 (6 bases). CDR1 and CDR2 (germline): MNHEY, SVGAGI. The CDR3 is 19 residues long. The DNA of the CDR3 is TGTGCCAGCAGTCACTCGAGGGGGATCTTACGTTATAGCAATCAGCCCCAGCATTTT. Translation gives CASSHSRGILRYSNQPQHF.

This clonotype was seen a handful of times. Here the CDR3 reads CASSLDKSAQYF. CDR3 nucleotide sequence: TGTGCCAGCAGCTTGGATAAGTCGGCCCAGTACTTC. The V call is TRBV7-9, the J call TRBJ2-5; the D is unclear. The CDR3 covers 12 residues. V was pared by 3 bases and J by 9 bases, with 11 bases between. CDR1 and CDR2 from the germline V gene are SEHNR and FQNEAQ (reference sequence).

The table lists this clonotype with a few counts. V gene TRBV7-2 combines with J gene TRBJ2-3; D is possibly TRBD1 or TRBD2 (5 bases each). Germline-derived CDR1 and CDR2 are SGHTA and FQGNSA. V lost 0 bases and J 5 bases, leaving 15 bases between the germline ends. The CDR3 is made up of 16 amino acids. CDR3 in amino acids: CASSLAIGTRVDTQYF. The CDR3 bases are TGTGCCAGCAGCTTAGCGATTGGGACGCGGGTAGATACGCAGTATTTT. Drawing the rest from reference TRBV7-2 and TRBJ2-3, the complete variable domain is GAGVSQSPSNKVTEKGKDVELRCDPISGHTALYWYRQSLGQGLEFLIYFQGNSAPDKSGLPSDRFSAERTGGSVSTLTIQRTQQEDSAVYLCASSLAIGTRVDTQYFGPGTRLTVL.

This clonotype was seen more than once but under ten times. The V and J genes are TRBV28 and TRBJ1-1; 7 positions agree with TRBD1. The CDR3 contains 15 residues. Losses at the gene ends were 5 bases for V and 5 bases for J; bases not matched to a gene: 11. Germline V CDR1 and CDR2: MDHEN, SYDVKM. In DNA form, the CDR3 reads TGTGCCAGCAGTCTCCGGACAGGAGGTCGGACTGAAGCTTTCTTT. Protein sequence: CASSLRTGGRTEAFF.

On this clonotype itself: At one of its ends the junction is not consistent with the germline gene, which may arise from a read error. The chain carries TRBV7-9 and TRBJ2-7; D ambiguous. Germline V gene lookup returns CDR1 SEHNR and CDR2 FQNEAQ (reference sequence). The CDR3 extends over 18 amino acids. CDR3 in amino acids: CASSRPNASRVGDYEQYF. CDR3 sequence (DNA): TGCGCCAGCAGTAGACCCAACGCCAGCCGGGTTGGGGACTACGAGCAGTACTTC. The whole variable domain, remainder taken from reference TRBV7-9 and TRBJ2-7, is DTGVSQNPRHKITKRGQNVTFRCDPISEHNRLYWYRQTLGQGPEFLTYFQNEAQLEKSRLLSDRFSAERPKGSFSTLEIQRTEQGDSAMYLCASSRPNASRVGDYEQYFGPGTRLTVT.

This clonotype came up a few times. This rearrangement joins TRBV6-2 or TRBV6-3 to TRBJ2-7; 7 positions agree with TRBD2. Germline V gene sequence: CDR1 MNHEY, CDR2 SVGEGT. V lost 2 bases to trimming and J lost 2 bases; unmatched junction nucleotides: 6. This CDR3 spans 15 amino acids. The CDR3 DNA reads as TGTGCCAGCAGTTACAGAGGGACTACCCCCTACGAGCAGTACTTC. It is translated as CASSYRGTTPYEQYF.

In its sample, this clonotype was seen a few times. The chain couples TRBV20-1 to TRBJ2-1, with D unresolved. The V end lost 5 bases, the J end lost 5 bases, and 13 bases lay between the germline ends. CDR1 is DFQATT, CDR2 SNEGSKA, per germline (reference sequence). The CDR3 runs to 13 residues. Here the CDR3 reads CSAGPHSDNEQFF. The CDR3 DNA is TGCAGTGCTGGCCCCCATAGTGACAATGAGCAGTTCTTC.

The V call is TRBV19, the J call TRBJ2-2; 7 bases are shared with TRBD2. V lost 6 bases to trimming and J lost 0 bases; unmatched junction nucleotides: 4. Germline V lookup: CDR1 LNHDA, CDR2 SQIVND (reference sequence). This CDR3 has 15 amino acids. The CDR3 bases are TGTGCCAGTAGGATAAGCGGGGCGAACACCGGGGAGCTGTTTTTT. Translating it yields CASRISGANTGELFF.

The rearrangement uses TRBV5-5 and TRBJ2-2, with D unclear. CDR3 length: 12 residues. Germline CDR1 and CDR2: SGHKS and YYEKEE (reference sequence). Trimming took 1 base from V and 5 from J, leaving 3 bases between them. The CDR3 DNA reads TGTGCCAGCAGCTTGTGGACCGGGGAGCTGTTTTTT. It is translated as CASSLWTGELFF.

V gene TRBV6-1 combines with J gene TRBJ1-5; D unresolved. CDR3 length: 12 amino acids. V dropped 7 bases and J dropped 6 bases, with 10 bases sitting between them. CDR1 MNHNS and CDR2 SASEGT come from the germline V gene. The CDR3 sequence is CASNQATQPQHF. The CDR3 DNA sequence: TGTGCCAGCAATCAAGCCACTCAGCCCCAGCATTTT.